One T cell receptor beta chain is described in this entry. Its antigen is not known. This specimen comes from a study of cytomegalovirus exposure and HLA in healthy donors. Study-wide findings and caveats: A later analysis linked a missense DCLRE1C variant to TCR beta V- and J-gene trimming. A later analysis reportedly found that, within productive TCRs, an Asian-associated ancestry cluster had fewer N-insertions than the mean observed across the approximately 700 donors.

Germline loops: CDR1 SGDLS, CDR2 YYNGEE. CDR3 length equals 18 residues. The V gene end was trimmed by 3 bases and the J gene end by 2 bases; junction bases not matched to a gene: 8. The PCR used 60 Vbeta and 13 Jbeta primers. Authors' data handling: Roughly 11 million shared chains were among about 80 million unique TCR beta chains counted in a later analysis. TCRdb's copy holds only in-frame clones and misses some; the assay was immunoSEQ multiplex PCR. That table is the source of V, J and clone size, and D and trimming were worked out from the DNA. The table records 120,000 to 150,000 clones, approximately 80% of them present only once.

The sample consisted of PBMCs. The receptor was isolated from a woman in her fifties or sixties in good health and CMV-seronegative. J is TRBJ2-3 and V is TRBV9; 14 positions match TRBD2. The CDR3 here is CASSGGLAGGIFTDTQYF. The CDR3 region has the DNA TGTGCCAGCAGCGGAGGACTAGCGGGGGGAATATTCACAGATACGCAGTATTTT.